This T cell receptor beta chain was profiled in a study of T cells after yellow fever vaccination. Study overall: Any fraction with a low cell number was prepared using SMART-Seq v4 Ultra Low Input.

The CDR3 contains 17 residues. Trimming removed 2 bases at V and 5 bases at J, with 20 bases between. Looked up from germline, CDR1 is MNHEY and CDR2 is SVGAGI. Making TCR cDNA involved 5'RACE template switching, which added UMIs and a universal primer site. One entry per CDR3 protein results from TCRdb running MiXCR on the 5' RACE reads. The sample shows about 630,000 distinct CDR3 sequences, 9% to 15% of them seen only once. On this clonotype itself: What it recognizes is unknown.

Regarding the study as a whole: Most clones from primary vaccination were detected again post-booster (just over 95% CD4, around 90% CD8).

The J gene is TRBJ2-3, the V gene TRBV6-5, with D perhaps matching TRBD1 or TRBD2 (5 bases each). The TCR originated in a man aged 30 to 45 who received the YFV17D yellow fever vaccine. The sample here was PBMCs, taken on the day of the yellow fever booster vaccination. CDR3 in DNA: TGTGCCAGCAGTTACGCCTGGGGGAGAGATTCGGGAGATACGCAGTATTTT. It is translated as CASSYAWGRDSGDTQYF.